Listed below are T cell receptor beta chains from one sample, sequenced in a study of shared clonotypes between healthy human individuals. The assay was immunoSEQ multiplex PCR, and TCRdb's table has in-frame clones only and misses some. The repertoire holds about 580,000 clones, with about 98% as singletons. The sample comprised naive CD8+ T cells sorted from blood. Receptor source: a man aged 25 to 45 in good health. Each CDR3 is given with its conserved first and last residue.

v_call cdr3_aa
TRBV15 CATSRGTASSYEQYF
TRBV6-5 CASSYKGNEQFF
TRBV6-5 CASSYSTGVDGYTF
TRBV11-2 CASSQYEGLAGETQYF
TRBV7-9 CASISGGNTGELFF
TRBV7-9 CASSLPAGLAGNIQYF
TRBV29-1 CSVEDRTSGHYEQYF
TRBV9 CASSVGTRNEQFF
TRBV4-1 CASSPGGGPNTEAFF
TRBV10-1 CASSESLEAGDTGELFF
TRBV2 CASSEAWEENTDTQYF
TRBV18 CASSPQWGTDTQYF
TRBV5-6 CASSLQHFGATALF
TRBV2 CASSEGVAGPTDTQYF
TRBV18 CASFTTDIKGDLTGELFF
TRBV7-9 CASSLVPRGSYNEQFF
TRBV7-6 CASTAGGFGGNTIYF
TRBV28 CASNRDSSFNEQFF
TRBV4-1 CASSQGKNTGELFF
TRBV5-5 CASSQADTQYF
TRBV11-2 CASSLVAGTNYGYTF
TRBV5-6 CASSGDGAGVPDTQYF
TRBV28 CASNLGGHSNQPQHF
TRBV7-6 CASSRGQGKSYNEQFF
TRBV7-9 CASSFPPRDYEQYF
TRBV6-5 CASSSFRDRAYEQYF
TRBV7-9 CASSTGALPQHF
TRBV5-1 CASSLDGMWQFF
TRBV14 CASGLVFNEQFF
TRBV6-1 CASSPHEGLEQYF
TRBV2 CASSDIRRANYGYTF
TRBV10-2 CAPLREEGYNEQFF
TRBV13 CASSPSPANTGELFF
TRBV27 CASSSMENTGELFF
TRBV18 CASSYKSNQPQHF
TRBV18 CASSPWELRNTIYF
TRBV5-8 CASSKLYSGNTIYF
TRBV7-9 CASSRAGAHQQETQYF
TRBV7-8 CASSSRSGFSYNEQFF
TRBV4-1 CASSQIGDLLSEQFF
TRBV4-1 CASSPSEAGDYEQYF
TRBV7-2 CASSLAGGGVNTGELFF
TRBV5-5 CASSTGDSYEQYF